The 30 T cell receptor beta chains reported below all come from one sample, sequenced in a study of T cells in tuberculosis. TCRdb keeps only in-frame clones here, not all; method: immunoSEQ multiplex PCR. This table holds 20,000 to 25,000 clones, around 90% found once. Sequencing input: PBMCs. All receptors come from a donor aged 5 to 30 with latent tuberculosis or without tuberculosis infection. Some clones in this sample may be carry-over from other donors' samples.

The chain employs TRBV4-1 and TRBJ2-3; D might be TRBD2 (5 bases). The CDR3 is 16 residues long. V dropped 4 bases and J dropped 0 bases, with 14 bases sitting between them. Per germline, CDR1 MGHRA and CDR2 YSYEKL. CDR3 sequence: CASSPQIGGSTDTQYF. The CDR3 coding sequence is TGCGCCAGCAGCCCTCAGATAGGCGGGAGCACAGATACGCAGTATTTT.

The chain combines TRBV9 with TRBJ2-1; the D gene is possibly TRBD1 (6 bases). Germline CDR1 reads SGDLS; CDR2 reads YYNGEE. The CDR3 spans 14 residues. Trimming cost V 2 bases and J 3 bases, with 9 bases left between them. The CDR3 sequence is CASSVGDIYNEQFF. CDR3 in DNA: TGTGCCAGCAGCGTGGGGGACATCTACAATGAGCAGTTCTTC.

Only one count was recorded for this clone. J is TRBJ1-1 and V is TRBV10-3, with a possible D match to TRBD1 (6 bases). Trimming shortened V by 6 bases and J by 1 base, and 12 bases separated the two germline ends. CDR1 and CDR2 from the germline V gene are ENHRY and SYGVKD. This CDR3 has 14 residues. As DNA, the CDR3 is TGTGCCATCAGCCATGGGGGCGGGAACACTGAAGCTTTCTTT. This sequence encodes CAISHGGGNTEAFF.

This chain links TRBV27 with TRBJ1-1, with 8 bases identical to TRBD1. The CDR3 length is 14 residues. Losses at the gene ends were 5 bases for V and 4 bases for J; bases not matched to a gene: 6. Per germline, CDR1 MNHEY and CDR2 SMNVEV (reference sequence). Written as DNA, the CDR3 is TGTGCCAGCAGTACAACAGGGGGAGGCACTGAAGCTTTCTTT. It encodes CASSTTGGGTEAFF.

The chain combines TRBV27 with TRBJ1-1; 9 bases match TRBD1. CDR1 and CDR2 from the germline V gene are MNHEY and SMNVEV (reference sequence). Trimming removed 6 bases from V and 1 base from J; junction bases left unmatched: 6. There are 15 residues in the CDR3. DNA of the CDR3: TGTGCCAGCAGGTCCGGGACAGGGTGGAACACTGAAGCTTTCTTT. It specifies CASRSGTGWNTEAFF.

The chain is built from TRBV11-3 and TRBJ2-3; D possibly corresponds to TRBD2 (5 bases). V was clipped by 2 bases and J by 2 bases, with 14 bases between them. Germline-derived CDR1 and CDR2 are SGHNT and YENEEA. CDR3 size: 16 residues. The CDR3 protein is CASSLRSGSPTDTQYF. CDR3 bases: TGTGCCAGCAGCTTAAGGAGCGGTTCCCCCACAGATACGCAGTATTTT. The full variable domain, in which reference TRBV11-3 and TRBJ2-3 provide the parts outside the CDR3, is EAGVVQSPRYKIIEKKQPVAFWCNPISGHNTLYWYLQNLGQGPELLIRYENEEAVDDSQLPKDRFSAERLKGVDSTLKIQPAELGDSAVYLCASSLRSGSPTDTQYFGPGTRLTVL.

A few counts support this clone. The chain employs TRBV4-1 and TRBJ1-2; 9 bases are a match to TRBD1. CDR1 and CDR2 (germline): MGHRA, YSYEKL. The CDR3 length is 15 residues. Unmatched junction bases numbered 7, after V lost 3 bases and J lost 5 bases. CDR3: CASSHRQGDGYGYTF. The DNA of the CDR3 is TGCGCCAGCAGCCATCGACAGGGGGACGGGTATGGCTACACCTTC.

V is TRBV18 and J is TRBJ1-3; TRBD1 matches at 9 bases. The CDR3 is 17 amino acids. Unmatched junction bases numbered 8, after V lost 4 bases and J lost 1 base. CDR1 KGHSH and CDR2 LQKENI come from the germline V gene. The CDR3 DNA is TGTGCCAGCTCACTGGTACAGGGGGCGTTTTCTGGAAACACCATATATTTT. This translates into CASSLVQGAFSGNTIYF. The whole variable domain, remainder taken from reference TRBV18 and TRBJ1-3, is NAGVMQNPRHLVRRRGQEARLRCSPMKGHSHVYWYRQLPEEGLKFMVYLQKENIIDESGMPKERFSAEFPKEGPSILRIQQVVRGDSAAYFCASSLVQGAFSGNTIYFGEGSWLTVV.

This chain links TRBV6-1 with TRBJ1-2, with D possibly TRBD1 on 6 matching bases. The germline gives CDR1 MNHNS, CDR2 SASEGT. The V and J ends lost 2 bases and 1 base respectively, with 8 bases between them. This CDR3 has 14 residues. The CDR3, as DNA: TGTGCCAGCAGTGAAACAGGGTTTAACTATGGCTACACCTTC. Protein sequence: CASSETGFNYGYTF.

J is TRBJ2-7 and V is TRBV5-4, with 9 bases aligning to TRBD1. V shed 4 bases, J shed 6 bases, and the junction held 5 bases outside the gene matches. CDR1 SGHNT and CDR2 YYREEE come from the germline V gene (reference sequence). This CDR3 has 13 residues. The CDR3: CASSLGTGSEQYF. The CDR3 coding sequence is TGTGCCAGCAGCCTCGGGACAGGGAGCGAGCAGTACTTC.

The CDR3 loop reads CASSLESDTEAFF. CDR3 in DNA: TGCGCCAGCAGCTTGGAGTCAGACACTGAAGCTTTCTTT. This chain uses TRBV5-1 with TRBJ1-1, with D unresolved. V lost 0 bases to trimming and J lost 3 bases, with 6 bases between them. The CDR3 loop spans 13 amino acids. Germline V gene sequence: CDR1 SGHRS, CDR2 YFSETQ.

The rearrangement joins TRBV7-9 to TRBJ2-1; D gene uncertain. This CDR3 has 11 amino acids. The V end was cut by 4 bases, the J end by 9 bases, with 7 bases between. Germline assignment: CDR1 SEHNR and CDR2 FQNEAQ (reference sequence). CDR3: CASSSIPEQFF. The CDR3 DNA follows: TGTGCCAGCAGCTCAATTCCTGAGCAGTTCTTC.

The rearrangement links TRBV6-5 to TRBJ2-3, with 8 bases aligning to TRBD1. The V and J ends lost 6 bases and 2 bases, in that order; junction bases with no gene match: 4. Germline-derived CDR1 and CDR2 are MNHEY and SVGAGI. This CDR3 is built from 14 residues. In DNA, the CDR3 is TGTGCCAGCAGCGGACAGGGTCTCACAGATACGCAGTATTTT. Translation: CASSGQGLTDTQYF.

CDR3 residues: CASSKDKGELFF. DNA of the CDR3: TGTGCCAGCAGCAAAGATAAAGGGGAGCTGTTTTTT. The chain recombines TRBV21-1 with TRBJ2-2; TRBD2, the table's D call, was not compared with the DNA. TRBV21-1 represents a pseudogene. CDR3 size: 12 residues.

This chain connects TRBV6-4 to TRBJ2-3; 12 bases agree with TRBD1. Unmatched junction bases numbered 12, after V lost 2 bases and J lost 0 bases. The CDR3 totals 20 residues. Per germline, CDR1 MRHNA and CDR2 SNTAGT. Here the CDR3 reads CASSDHGTGGAAGSTDTQYF. In nucleotides, the CDR3 is TGTGCCAGCAGTGACCACGGGACAGGGGGCGCGGCGGGTAGCACAGATACGCAGTATTTT.

V and J are TRBV5-1 and TRBJ2-7; 10 bases align to TRBD2. CDR3 size: 18 residues. CDR1 and CDR2 from the germline V gene are SGHRS and YFSETQ. Trimming cost V 4 bases and J 2 bases; bases outside gene matches: 15. CDR3 sequence: CASSTLAGERLNAYEQYF. The CDR3 bases are TGCGCCAGCAGCACCCTAGCGGGAGAGAGGTTAAACGCCTACGAGCAGTACTTC.

J is TRBJ1-1 and V is TRBV5-1; D remains ambiguous. This CDR3 comprises 13 residues. Germline V gene sequence: CDR1 SGHRS, CDR2 YFSETQ. The germline V and J ends were trimmed by 2 bases and 0 bases, with 5 bases remaining between them. The CDR3 loop reads CASSFALNTEAFF. CDR3 nucleotides: TGCGCCAGCAGCTTCGCGTTGAACACTGAAGCTTTCTTT.

V gene TRBV5-4 combines with J gene TRBJ2-7, with 14 nucleotides matching TRBD2. This CDR3 is built from 15 residues. With V trimmed by 4 bases and J by 6 bases, 6 bases remained unmatched. CDR1 is SGHNT, CDR2 YYREEE, per germline (reference sequence). The CDR3 DNA sequence: TGTGCCAGCAGCCCAGGACTAGCGGGAGGACGCGAGCAGTACTTC. This sequence encodes CASSPGLAGGREQYF.

The V and J genes are TRBV6-5 and TRBJ1-2; D is perhaps TRBD1 (6 bases). V lost 2 bases and J 4 bases, leaving 8 bases between the germline ends. Per germline, CDR1 MNHEY and CDR2 SVGAGI. The CDR3 runs to 13 residues. CDR3 amino acids: CASSYDRSYGYTF. The CDR3 coding sequence is TGTGCCAGCAGTTACGACAGGAGCTATGGCTACACCTTC.

This chain joins TRBV25-1 and TRBJ2-7; TRBD2 matches 7 bases. From germline, CDR1 is MGHDK and CDR2 SYGVNS. This CDR3 is built from 15 residues. The J segment lost 0 bases and the V segment lost 3 bases, leaving 5 bases of the junction unmatched. CDR3 nucleotide sequence: TGTGCCAGCAGTGATCCCGGGGGGAGCTCCTACGAGCAGTACTTC. It encodes CASSDPGGSSYEQYF.

The chain carries TRBV27 and TRBJ1-4; D is unresolved. Germline CDR1 MNHEY, CDR2 SMNVEV (reference sequence). V was clipped by 6 bases and J by 0 bases, with 2 bases between them. This CDR3 region has 12 residues. Written as DNA, the CDR3 is TGTGCCAGCAGCTCAACTAATGAAAAACTGTTTTTT. Translating it yields CASSSTNEKLFF.

This clone has only a few counts. The rearrangement links TRBV7-9 to TRBJ1-4; 7 nucleotides agree with TRBD1. The length of the CDR3 is 15 residues. The V gene's germline CDR1 is SEHNR and CDR2 FQNEAQ (reference sequence). J was trimmed by 3 bases and V by 4 bases; bases with no gene match: 5. CDR3 nucleotides: TGTGCCAGCAGCTCCGACAGGGCGGCTAATGAAAAACTGTTTTTT. It is translated as CASSSDRAANEKLFF. Full variable domain (rest looked up from reference TRBV7-9 and TRBJ1-4): DTGVSQNPRHKITKRGQNVTFRCDPISEHNRLYWYRQTLGQGPEFLTYFQNEAQLEKSRLLSDRFSAERPKGSFSTLEIQRTEQGDSAMYLCASSSDRAANEKLFFGSGTQLSVL.

This chain joins TRBV12-5 and TRBJ1-1, with D tentatively TRBD1 (6 bases). The CDR3 covers 16 residues. The V end lost 0 bases, the J end lost 5 bases, and 16 bases lay between the germline ends. CDR1 and CDR2 (germline): LGHNT, FRNRAP. CDR3 bases: TGTGCTAGTGGTTTGGTACTCGGCAGGGGAGGGACTGAAGCTTTCTTT. Translated, it gives CASGLVLGRGGTEAFF.

The chain couples TRBV4-3 to TRBJ1-4; 10 positions agree with TRBD1. Germline CDR1 and CDR2: LGHNA and YSLEER. This CDR3 has 19 residues. The J segment lost 0 bases and the V segment lost 4 bases, leaving 11 bases of the junction unmatched. The CDR3 sequence is CASSRGGQGVLATNEKLFF. Written as DNA, the CDR3 is TGCGCCAGCAGCCGCGGCGGACAGGGGGTACTTGCAACTAATGAAAAACTGTTTTTT.

The gene calls are TRBV9 and TRBJ2-3; tentatively, D is TRBD1 (5 bases). There are 15 residues in the CDR3. V was shortened by 0 bases and J by 4 bases, with 12 bases between the two germline ends. Germline V lookup: CDR1 SGDLS, CDR2 YYNGEE. The DNA for the CDR3 is TGTGCCAGCAGCGTAGAGGTGGGGCGCGCAGATACGCAGTATTTT. Translated, it gives CASSVEVGRADTQYF.

In its sample, this clone was seen a few times. This rearrangement joins TRBV6-5 to TRBJ1-5, with D tentatively TRBD1 (5 bases). This CDR3 comprises 13 residues. V lost 5 bases and J lost 2, with 7 bases in between. Germline loops: CDR1 MNHEY, CDR2 SVGAGI. Here the CDR3 reads CASSPQGNQPQHF. The CDR3 bases are TGTGCCAGCAGTCCACAGGGCAATCAGCCCCAGCATTTT.

V and J are TRBV27 and TRBJ1-6; no clear D gene. Per the germline V gene, CDR1 is MNHEY and CDR2 is SMNVEV (reference sequence). This CDR3 contains 16 residues. Trimming removed 3 bases from V and 0 bases from J, with 9 bases in between. CDR3 protein: CASSFTESSYNSPLHF. CDR3 nucleotide sequence: TGTGCCAGCAGTTTCACAGAAAGCTCCTATAATTCACCCCTCCACTTT.

The J gene is TRBJ2-3, the V gene TRBV10-3, with D tentatively TRBD1 (5 bases). The V end lost 4 bases, the J end lost 0 bases, and 11 bases lay between the germline ends. From germline, CDR1 is ENHRY and CDR2 SYGVKD. The CDR3 runs to 15 residues. CDR3 protein: CAISGRTTSTDTQYF. The CDR3 coding sequence is TGTGCCATCAGTGGACGGACAACTAGCACAGATACGCAGTATTTT.

CDR3 sequence (DNA): TGCGCCAGCAGCCAGCCCTTACGGGGGGTGACTGAAGCTTTCTTT. Translation gives CASSQPLRGVTEAFF. V is TRBV4-1 and J is TRBJ1-1, with TRBD1 as a possible D gene (5 bases). CDR1 MGHRA and CDR2 YSYEKL come from the germline V gene. The germline V and J ends were trimmed by 3 bases and 5 bases, with 16 bases remaining between them. The CDR3 totals 15 residues.

This chain connects TRBV7-9 to TRBJ1-2; 7 bases match TRBD1. The CDR3 totals 19 residues. Germline CDR1 reads SEHNR; CDR2 reads FQNEAQ (reference sequence). After removal of 1 base from V and 3 bases from J, the junction contained 17 bases not matched to a gene. CDR3 region: CASSLEVGTALFRDYGYTF. The CDR3 DNA reads TGTGCCAGCAGCTTAGAGGTGGGGACAGCTCTCTTCAGGGACTATGGCTACACCTTC.